These 18 T cell receptor beta chains were all obtained from the same sample, sequenced in a study of read filtering for tumor transcriptome and immune sequencing. From approximately 430 ng of RNA, a library with molecular barcoded alpha/delta and beta/gamma adaptors was made. TCRdb re-called the reads through MiXCR, storing one row per CDR3 protein. The sample consists of more than 35,000 distinct CDR3 sequences, 10% to 15% of them appearing once. The sequenced sample consisted of a population of CD138-negative cells sorted from bone marrow. Receptors were obtained from a donor at least 40 years old with multiple myeloma.

A note on this clonotype: A clone one base away is much larger, so this may be a read error. CDR3 in amino acids: CASSEGSNQGITDTQHF. DNA of the CDR3: TGTGCCAGCAGTGAAGGTTCGAATCAGGGAATAACAGATACGCAGCATTTT. The V call is TRBV6-1, the J call TRBJ2-3; D is possibly TRBD1 (5 bases). The end of the DNA aligns better with TRBJ1-5, so the J call may be wrong. Germline V gene sequence: CDR1 MNHNS, CDR2 SASEGT. The CDR3 is 17 amino acids.

This clonotype was detected many times. The V gene is TRBV7-6, the J gene TRBJ2-5; D unresolved. CDR1 is SGHVS, CDR2 FNYEAQ, per germline. The CDR3 has 13 residues. V shed 8 bases and J shed 4 bases, with 14 bases lying between them. The DNA of the CDR3 is TGTGCCAGCCGAAGGTCCGTTGGAGAGACCCAGTACTTC. It translates to CASRRSVGETQYF.

About this clonotype itself: This likely came from a read error, as a far larger clone is one base away. The chain uses TRBV6-5 and TRBJ2-1; 8 nucleotides match TRBD2. J gave up 15 bases and V 6 bases, and 13 bases lay outside the gene matches. Germline loops: CDR1 MNHEY, CDR2 SVGAGI. The CDR3 extends over 13 amino acids. The CDR3: CASSYGTRQGLFF. Here the CDR3 DNA reads TGTGCCAGCAGCTACGGGACTAGGCAGGGACTGTTCTTC.

At least ten counts were recorded for this clonotype. The genes are TRBV5-1 and TRBJ1-1; D is unclear. The V end was cut by 8 bases, the J end by 0 bases, with 11 bases between. The CDR3 totals 13 residues. Germline V gene data show CDR1 as SGHRS and CDR2 as YFSETQ. The CDR3 DNA is TGCGCCAGTAAAGACGGAATGAACACTGAAGCTTTCTTT. Protein sequence: CASKDGMNTEAFF.

This clonotype was detected many times. V is TRBV7-2 and J is TRBJ1-1, with D unclear. V dropped 7 bases and J dropped 0 bases, with 9 bases sitting between them. Germline lookup yields CDR1 SGHTA and CDR2 FQGNSA. The CDR3 consists of 13 residues. Here the CDR3 reads CASTRSLNTEAFF. The CDR3 DNA sequence: TGTGCCAGCACCAGATCCCTGAACACTGAAGCTTTCTTT.

Remarks on this clonotype: It differs at one base from a far larger clone, so likely a read error. The J gene is TRBJ2-7, the V gene TRBV11-3; no reliable D call. Per the germline V gene, CDR1 is SGHNT and CDR2 is YENEEA. The germline V and J ends were trimmed by 2 bases and 5 bases, with 13 bases remaining between them. The length of the CDR3 is 14 residues. The CDR3 region is CASSLTDGANEQYF. CDR3 DNA sequence: TGTGCCAGCAGCTTAACGGACGGCGCCAACGAGCAGTACTTC.

On this clonotype itself: A far bigger clonotype differs at one base, so this is likely a read error. CDR3 protein: CAGSLGHNEKLFF. The CDR3 DNA reads as TGTGCCGGCAGCTTGGGCCATAATGAAAAACTGTTTTTT. V and J are TRBV7-9 and TRBJ1-4, with no clear D. CDR3 length: 13 residues. Germline CDR1 is SEHNR and CDR2 is FQNEAQ (reference sequence). The whole variable domain, filled in from reference TRBV7-9 and TRBJ1-4, reads DTGVSQNPRHKITKRGQNVTFRCDPISEHNRLYWYRQTLGQGPEFLTYFQNEAQLEKSRLLSDRFSAERPKGSFSTLEIQRTEQGDSAMYLCAGSLGHNEKLFFGSGTQLSVL.

This clonotype was counted many times. The chain uses TRBV2 and TRBJ2-1, with 9 bases lining up with TRBD2. CDR3 length: 14 amino acids. V lost 6 bases, J lost 4 bases, and 4 bases stayed unmatched. Germline CDR1 and CDR2: SNHLY and FYNNEI. CDR3 in amino acids: CASRPSGVYNEQFF. CDR3 in DNA: TGTGCCAGCAGGCCTAGCGGGGTTTACAATGAGCAGTTCTTC.

There are a few counts of this clonotype. The chain uses TRBV3-1 and TRBJ2-3; D is possibly TRBD1 or TRBD2 (5 bases each). V shed 1 base and J shed 4 bases, with 9 bases lying between them. Looked up from germline, CDR1 is LGHDT and CDR2 is YNNKEL (reference sequence). The length of the CDR3 is 14 residues. CDR3 sequence: CASSQGGNPDTQYF. In DNA form, the CDR3 reads TGTGCCAGCAGCCAAGGGGGGAATCCAGATACGCAGTATTTT.

This clonotype was detected ten times or more. The V gene is TRBV20-1, the J gene TRBJ1-1; TRBD1 is a possible D gene (5 bases). This CDR3 has 14 amino acids. Germline V gene sequence: CDR1 DFQATT, CDR2 SNEGSKA (reference sequence). Trimming left V 3 bases short and J 3 bases short, with 14 bases between. CDR3 residues: CSARRGGMDTEAFF. The DNA for the CDR3 is TGCAGTGCTAGGCGGGGCGGGATGGACACTGAAGCTTTCTTT.

A word on this clonotype: A much larger clone lies one base from this, so it may be a read error. This chain uses TRBV3-1 with TRBJ2-7, with 9 bases fitting TRBD2. CDR3 length: 15 residues. Germline CDR1 LGHDT, CDR2 YNNKEL (reference sequence). In nucleotides, the CDR3 is TGTGCCAGCAGCCCATTAGCGGGGGCCCAGTACGAGCAGTGCTTC. Translating gives CASSPLAGAQYEQCF.

This clonotype was counted a few times. The chain joins TRBV5-4 to TRBJ2-1; the D gene is possibly TRBD1 (6 bases). Germline lookup yields CDR1 SGHNT and CDR2 YYREEE (reference sequence). The CDR3 runs 12 residues. V was cut by 3 bases and J by 9 bases, with 10 bases left in between. This chain's CDR3 is CASSWQGSEQFF. CDR3 sequence (DNA): TGTGCCAGCAGCTGGCAGGGGAGTGAGCAGTTCTTC.

With regard to this clonotype: A much larger clone lies a single base off, so this may be a read error. This rearrangement joins TRBV4-1 to TRBJ2-3; 8 bases are shared with TRBD2. With 4 bases clipped from V and 1 base from J, the junction kept 4 bases outside the gene matches. The CDR3 is made up of 15 amino acids. Germline V gene lookup returns CDR1 MGHRA and CDR2 YSYEKL. CDR3 region: CASSRTRGGTDTQYF. In DNA, the CDR3 is TGCGCCAGCAGCCGGACGCGGGGGGGCACAGATACGCAGTATTTT.

The V and J genes are TRBV3-1 and TRBJ2-2; possible D gene TRBD1, 5 bases. Per the germline V gene, CDR1 is LGHDT and CDR2 is YNNKEL (reference sequence). Trimming left V 0 bases short and J 0 bases short, with 14 bases between. CDR3 length equals 18 residues. The CDR3 DNA is TGTGCCAGCAGCCAAGAGATCAGGGCTGTAGCGAACACCGGGGAGCTGTTTTTT. Encoded protein: CASSQEIRAVANTGELFF.

This clonotype was recorded at least ten times. This rearrangement joins TRBV20-1 to TRBJ2-7; D is perhaps TRBD2 (5 bases). The V end was cut by 3 bases, the J end by 2 bases, with 11 bases between. CDR3 length: 13 amino acids. Germline-derived CDR1 and CDR2 are DFQATT and SNEGSKA (reference sequence). The CDR3, as DNA: TGCAGTGCTAGCGGGGAGATCCCCTACGAGCAGTACTTC. It translates to CSASGEIPYEQYF.

This clonotype was seen repeatedly, ten times or more. V is TRBV7-9 and J is TRBJ2-7; D gene uncertain. Germline assignment: CDR1 SEHNR and CDR2 FQNEAQ (reference sequence). The CDR3 consists of 13 residues. V lost 5 bases to trimming and J lost 4 bases, with 12 bases between them. The CDR3: CASSPAASYEQYF. For the CDR3, the DNA is TGTGCCAGCAGCCCAGCCGCTTCTTACGAGCAGTACTTC.

Remarks on this clonotype: This sequence may be a read error, since a much larger clone differs from it by one base. J is TRBJ2-1 and V is TRBV7-2; D tentatively fits TRBD1 or TRBD2 (5 bases each). Germline V CDR1 and CDR2: SGHTA, FQGNSA. There are 14 residues in the CDR3. This CDR3 is CASSWIGTYDEQFF. The CDR3 DNA reads TGTGCCAGCAGCTGGATCGGGACCTACGATGAGCAGTTCTTC. Combining the CDR3 with reference TRBV7-2 and TRBJ2-1 gives the whole variable domain GAGVSQSPSNKVTEKGKDVELRCDPISGHTALYWYRQSLGQGLEFLIYFQGNSAPDKSGLPSDRFSAERTGGSVSTLTIQRTQQEDSAVYLCASSWIGTYDEQFFGPGTRLTVL.

This clonotype was seen a few times. The chain is built from TRBV7-9 and TRBJ2-2; unclear D gene. V was clipped by 8 bases and J by 5 bases, with 12 bases between them. Looked up from germline, CDR1 is SEHNR and CDR2 is FQNEAQ (reference sequence). CDR3 length equals 13 residues. The CDR3 spells CASDLRETGELFF. The CDR3 nucleotides read TGTGCCAGCGATCTAAGGGAAACCGGGGAGCTGTTTTTT.